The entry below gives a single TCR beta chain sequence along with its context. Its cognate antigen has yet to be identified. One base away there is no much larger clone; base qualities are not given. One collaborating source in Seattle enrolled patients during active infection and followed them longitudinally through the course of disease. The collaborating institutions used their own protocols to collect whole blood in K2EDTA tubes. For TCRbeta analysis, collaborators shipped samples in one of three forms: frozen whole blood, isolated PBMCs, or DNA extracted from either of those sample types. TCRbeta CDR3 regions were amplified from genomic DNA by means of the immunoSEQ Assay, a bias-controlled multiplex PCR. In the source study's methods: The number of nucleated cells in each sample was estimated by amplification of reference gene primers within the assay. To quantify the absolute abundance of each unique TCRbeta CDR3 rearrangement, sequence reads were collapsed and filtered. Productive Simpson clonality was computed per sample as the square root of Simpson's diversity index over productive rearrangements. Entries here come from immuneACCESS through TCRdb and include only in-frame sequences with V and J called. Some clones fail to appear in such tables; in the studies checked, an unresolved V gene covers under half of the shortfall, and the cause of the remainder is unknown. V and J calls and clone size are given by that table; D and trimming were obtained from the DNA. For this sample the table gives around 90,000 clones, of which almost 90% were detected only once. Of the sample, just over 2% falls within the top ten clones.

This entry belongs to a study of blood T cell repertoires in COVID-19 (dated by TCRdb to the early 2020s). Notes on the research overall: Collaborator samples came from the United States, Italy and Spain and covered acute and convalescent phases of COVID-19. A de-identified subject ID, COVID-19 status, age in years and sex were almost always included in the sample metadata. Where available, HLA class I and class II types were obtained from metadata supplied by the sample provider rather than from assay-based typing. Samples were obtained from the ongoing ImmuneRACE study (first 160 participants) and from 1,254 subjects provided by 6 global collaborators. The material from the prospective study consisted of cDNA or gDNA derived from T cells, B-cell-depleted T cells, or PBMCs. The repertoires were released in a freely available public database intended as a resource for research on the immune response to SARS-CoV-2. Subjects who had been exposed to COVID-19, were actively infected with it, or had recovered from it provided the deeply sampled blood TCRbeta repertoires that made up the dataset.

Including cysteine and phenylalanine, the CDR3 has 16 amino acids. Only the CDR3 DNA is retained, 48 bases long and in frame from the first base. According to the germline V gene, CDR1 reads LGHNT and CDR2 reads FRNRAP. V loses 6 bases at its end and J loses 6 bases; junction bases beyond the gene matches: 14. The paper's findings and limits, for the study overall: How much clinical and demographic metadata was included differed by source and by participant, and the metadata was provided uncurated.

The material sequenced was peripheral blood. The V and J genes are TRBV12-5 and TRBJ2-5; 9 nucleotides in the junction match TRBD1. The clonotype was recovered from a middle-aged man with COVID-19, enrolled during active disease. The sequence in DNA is TGTGCTAGTGGGATCGAGTCGGGACAGGGTACAAAGACCCAGTACTTC. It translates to CASGIESGQGTKTQYF.